The 3 T cell receptor beta chains below come from one sample, sequenced in a study of blood T cell repertoires in COVID-19. Libraries were prepared by immunoSEQ multiplex PCR; TCRdb keeps only in-frame clonotypes and omits some of them. The table records 400,000 to 550,000 clones, 87% of them present only once. The sequenced sample consisted of PBMCs or T cells enriched from blood (not recorded which). The source of these receptors is a woman between 18 and 29 years old with acute COVID-19.

The chain links TRBV20-1 to TRBJ2-5; D not certain. This CDR3 contains 10 residues. CDR1 is DFQATT and CDR2 is SNEGSKA in the germline V gene (reference sequence). The ends were cut back, 5 bases at V and 2 bases at J, with 3 bases in the middle. CDR3 amino acids: CSARQETQYF. For the CDR3, the DNA is TGCAGTGCTCGGCAAGAGACCCAGTACTTC.

For this clone: The same CDR3 is also encoded by other DNA sequences in this sample. V and J are TRBV10-3 and TRBJ2-2; 7 bases agree with TRBD1. This CDR3 is 13 amino acids long. J lost 4 bases, V lost 4 bases, and 0 bases had no gene match. In germline, CDR1 is ENHRY, CDR2 SYGVKD. The CDR3 spells CAISAGGTGELFF. CDR3 nucleotides: TGTGCCATCAGTGCAGGGGGCACCGGGGAGCTGTTTTTT.

This chain joins TRBV5-5 and TRBJ1-5, with 9 nucleotides matching TRBD1. Germline trimming cut 3 bases from V and 3 bases from J; bases unmatched to any gene: 4. Germline assignment: CDR1 SGHKS and CDR2 YYEKEE (reference sequence). The CDR3 runs 15 residues. The CDR3 is CASSWTGEDNQPQHF. DNA of the CDR3: TGTGCCAGCAGCTGGACAGGGGAGGACAATCAGCCCCAGCATTTT.